A selection of T cell receptor beta chains follows, all from one sample in a study of cytomegalovirus exposure and HLA in healthy donors. The table came from immunoSEQ multiplex PCR; TCRdb's copy has only in-frame clones and leaves some out. Of some 49,000 clones in the sample, roughly 92% are singletons; the top ten hold 1.4%. The material sequenced was PBMCs. The origin of the receptors is a man in his late teens or twenties in good health and CMV-seronegative. Each CDR3 is given with its conserved first and last residue. The D gene is left open where the match is weak. Expanded clones are given a class, and other clones once, few, many or no size at all.

TRBV28	TRBD1	NA	TRBJ2-7	15	CASSLFRQGATEQYF	TGTGCCAGCAGTTTATTCAGACAGGGGGCTACCGAGCAGTACTTC
TRBV4-3	TRBD1	NA	TRBJ2-7	17	CASSQEWSGQGRDEQYF	TGCGCCAGCAGCCAAGAATGGAGTGGACAGGGCAGGGACGAGCAGTACTTC
TRBV30	TRBD2	NA	TRBJ2-1	15	CAWSSLAGGPNEQFF	TGTGCCTGGAGTTCTCTAGCGGGAGGGCCCAATGAGCAGTTCTTC
TRBV7-9	NA	NA	TRBJ2-4	14	CASSLGQSKNIQYF	TGTGCCAGCAGCTTAGGGCAATCCAAAAACATTCAGTACTTC
TRBV7-9	TRBD2	NA	TRBJ2-5	17	CASSLAHIAGVVETQYF	TGTGCCAGCAGCTTAGCACATATAGCGGGAGTAGTAGAGACCCAGTACTTC
TRBV5-1	NA	NA	TRBJ2-1	15	CASSPEGGSYNEQFF	TGCGCCAGCAGCCCCGAGGGCGGCTCCTACAATGAGCAGTTCTTC
TRBV28	TRBD2	NA	TRBJ2-1	16	CASSLQLAGSYNEQFF	TGTGCCAGCAGTCTCCAACTAGCGGGAAGTTACAATGAGCAGTTCTTC
TRBV2	TRBD2	once	TRBJ2-7	15	CASSFRTSGIYEQYF	TGTGCCAGCAGTTTCCGGACTAGCGGAATTTACGAGCAGTACTTC
TRBV28	TRBD1	NA	TRBJ2-7	15	CASSLFGTGSEEQYF	TGTGCCAGCAGTTTATTTGGGACAGGTTCGGAAGAGCAGTACTTC
TRBV7-9	TRBD2	NA	TRBJ2-1	14	CASSLAGGYNEQFF	TGTGCCAGCAGCTTAGCGGGAGGGTACAATGAGCAGTTCTTC
TRBV7-2	NA	NA	TRBJ2-1	14	CASSSTSMYNEQFF	TGTGCCAGCAGCTCGACTAGTATGTACAATGAGCAGTTCTTC
TRBV6-1	TRBD2	NA	TRBJ2-7	14	CASQTSASSYEQYF	TGTGCCAGTCAAACTAGCGCGAGCTCCTACGAGCAGTACTTC
TRBV7-2	TRBD2	NA	TRBJ2-2	17	CASSLGLAGGSTGELFF	TGTGCCAGCAGCTTAGGGCTAGCGGGAGGGTCGACCGGGGAGCTGTTTTTT
TRBV28	NA	NA	TRBJ2-1	15	CASSPLAGALGGQFF	TGTGCCAGCAGCCCCCTTGCGGGGGCGCTAGGAGGGCAGTTCTTC
TRBV19	NA	NA	TRBJ2-2	16	CASSTLQGPNTGELFF	TGTGCCAGTAGTACCCTACAGGGACCGAACACCGGGGAGCTGTTTTTT
TRBV21-1	NA	NA	TRBJ2-5	16	CASSSPPREVQETQYF	TGTGCCAGCAGCTCCCCGCCAAGGGAGGTCCAAGAGACCCAGTACTTC
TRBV30	TRBD1	NA	TRBJ2-7	17	CAWSGGTTGGRTYEQYF	TGTGCCTGGAGCGGAGGCACCACAGGGGGCCGAACCTACGAGCAGTACTTC
TRBV6-5	NA	NA	TRBJ1-4	14	CASSYSATNEKLFF	TGTGCCAGCAGTTACAGCGCAACTAATGAAAAACTGTTTTTT
TRBV9	NA	NA	TRBJ2-7	14	CASSAGLATPQQYF	TGTGCCAGCAGCGCGGGACTCGCCACGCCCCAGCAGTACTTC
TRBV30	TRBD1	NA	TRBJ2-7	13	CAWSGTGGHEQYF	TGTGCCTGGAGTGGGACAGGGGGCCACGAGCAGTACTTC
TRBV9	NA	NA	TRBJ2-3	15	CASSLSDLHTDTQYF	TGTGCCAGCAGCCTTTCGGACTTGCACACAGATACGCAGTATTTT
TRBV28	NA	NA	TRBJ1-2	14	CASRLGGALYGYTF	TGTGCCAGCAGACTAGGGGGGGCCCTCTATGGCTACACCTTC
TRBV6-1	NA	NA	TRBJ2-2	14	CASSEQGFGGELFF	TGTGCCAGCAGTGAACAGGGGTTCGGCGGGGAGCTGTTTTTT
TRBV7-3	NA	NA	TRBJ2-6	16	CASSLRRSSGANVLTF	TGTGCCAGCAGCTTACGGCGGAGCTCTGGGGCCAACGTCCTGACTTTC
TRBV27	TRBD2	NA	TRBJ2-3	17	CASSLSTSGRITDTQYF	TGTGCCAGCAGTTTATCAACTAGCGGGAGGATCACAGATACGCAGTATTTT
TRBV5-1	TRBD2	NA	TRBJ2-2	14	CASGPGLATGELFF	TGCGCCAGCGGACCGGGACTAGCCACCGGGGAGCTGTTTTTT
TRBV5-1	TRBD2	NA	TRBJ2-5	13	CASSMTSEETQYF	TGCGCCAGCAGCATGACTAGCGAAGAGACCCAGTACTTC
TRBV2	NA	NA	TRBJ2-3	15	CASSEARGRTDTQYF	TGTGCCAGCAGTGAAGCCAGGGGTAGGACAGATACGCAGTATTTT
TRBV6-1	TRBD1	NA	TRBJ1-5	15	CASTHDRASNQPQHF	TGTGCCAGCACTCATGACAGGGCTAGCAATCAGCCCCAGCATTTT
TRBV5-5	TRBD2	NA	TRBJ2-7	15	CASSSPTSATYEQYF	TGTGCCAGCAGCTCCCCGACTAGCGCTACCTACGAGCAGTACTTC
TRBV19	NA	NA	TRBJ2-5	14	CASSSSVFQETQYF	TGTGCCAGTAGTAGTTCAGTTTTTCAGGAGACCCAGTACTTC
TRBV29-1	NA	NA	TRBJ1-1	13	CSDYSTVNTEAFF	TGCAGCGATTACTCGACAGTGAACACTGAAGCTTTCTTT
TRBV6-1	TRBD1	NA	TRBJ2-7	16	CASSGRGTGGSYEQYF	TGTGCCAGCAGTGGTCGGGGGACAGGGGGCTCCTACGAGCAGTACTTC
TRBV7-9	NA	NA	TRBJ2-1	14	CASSLDLKKYEQFF	TGTGCCAGCAGCTTAGACCTAAAGAAGTATGAGCAGTTCTTC
TRBV5-1	TRBD1	NA	TRBJ1-2	15	CASSRGQGANYGYTF	TGCGCCAGCAGCAGGGGACAGGGGGCCAACTATGGCTACACCTTC
TRBV29-1	NA	once	TRBJ2-3	13	CSVGGGTTDTQYF	TGCAGCGTTGGGGGCGGGACGACAGATACGCAGTATTTT
TRBV27	NA	NA	TRBJ2-5	14	CASSLRYPQETQYF	TGTGCCAGCAGTTTACGCTACCCCCAAGAGACCCAGTACTTC
TRBV29-1	NA	NA	TRBJ1-1	16	CSVGLAFLGADTEAFF	TGCAGCGTTGGGTTGGCGTTCCTGGGGGCGGACACTGAAGCTTTCTTT
TRBV9	NA	NA	TRBJ2-4	18	CASSIGETNSGTKNIQYF	TGTGCCAGCAGCATCGGAGAGACTAATTCGGGCACAAAAAACATTCAGTACTTC
TRBV5-8	NA	few	TRBJ2-6	15	CASSFRGYRANVLTF	TGTGCCAGCAGCTTCAGGGGATATCGGGCCAACGTCCTGACTTTC
TRBV7-3	TRBD2	NA	TRBJ2-7	15	CASSIAGGLTYEQYF	TGTGCCAGCAGCATAGCGGGAGGCCTCACCTACGAGCAGTACTTC
TRBV23-1	TRBD2	NA	TRBJ2-7	13	CARGLAGAYEQYF	TGCGCCAGGGGACTAGCGGGAGCCTACGAGCAGTACTTC
TRBV9	NA	NA	TRBJ2-1	15	CASSVNALDYNEQFF	TGTGCCAGCAGCGTAAATGCACTAGACTACAATGAGCAGTTCTTC
TRBV11-3	NA	NA	TRBJ2-3	14	CASSLISGTDTQYF	TGTGCCAGCAGCCTCATTTCGGGCACAGATACGCAGTATTTT
TRBV5-4	TRBD2	NA	TRBJ2-7	14	CASSPGGEKDEQYF	TGTGCCAGCAGTCCCGGGGGGGAAAAAGACGAGCAGTACTTC
TRBV18	NA	NA	TRBJ2-7	17	CASSPGESERSSYEQYF	TGTGCCAGCTCACCCGGGGAATCCGAAAGGAGCTCCTACGAGCAGTACTTC
TRBV30	TRBD2	NA	TRBJ2-7	15	CAWNSLAGGSEEQYF	TGTGCCTGGAATTCTTTAGCGGGAGGGTCTGAGGAGCAGTACTTC
TRBV5-8	NA	few	TRBJ2-1	14	CASSIGTPLREQFF	TGTGCCAGCAGCATCGGGACTCCCCTACGTGAGCAGTTCTTC